This T cell receptor beta chain was identified in a study of T cell repertoires in cytomegalovirus infection. Study as a whole: It was the public TCR beta signatures that indicated both CMV infection and matching HLA type. Notes on the study in general: Totalled public TCR beta family frequency picked out people who carried CMV plus the relevant HLA. HLA-C-restricted, CMV-specific TCR beta clonotypes were dominant ex vivo.

TCRdb ran MiXCR on the reads and lists one entry per CDR3 protein. This sample yields under 200,000 distinct CDR3 sequences, of which less than 25% are seen a single time; under 30% belongs to the top ten. This clonotype has just a few counts. Its antigen is currently unknown. The source is a human donor in good health (CMV status not recorded). Some clones in this sample may be carry-over from other donors' samples. This sample comprised CD8+ T cells from cultured PBMCs, obtained from culture after CMV antigen stimulation.

The DNA of the CDR3 is TGCGCCAGCAGCCAAGAGCGGGGCATAAGCACAGATACGCAGTATTTT. It is translated as CASSQERGISTDTQYF. The V and J genes are TRBV4-3 and TRBJ2-3, with TRBD2 as a possible D gene (6 bases). V was trimmed by 0 bases and J by 0 bases, leaving 10 bases between them. CDR3 length: 16 residues. Germline CDR1 and CDR2: LGHNA and YSLEER.